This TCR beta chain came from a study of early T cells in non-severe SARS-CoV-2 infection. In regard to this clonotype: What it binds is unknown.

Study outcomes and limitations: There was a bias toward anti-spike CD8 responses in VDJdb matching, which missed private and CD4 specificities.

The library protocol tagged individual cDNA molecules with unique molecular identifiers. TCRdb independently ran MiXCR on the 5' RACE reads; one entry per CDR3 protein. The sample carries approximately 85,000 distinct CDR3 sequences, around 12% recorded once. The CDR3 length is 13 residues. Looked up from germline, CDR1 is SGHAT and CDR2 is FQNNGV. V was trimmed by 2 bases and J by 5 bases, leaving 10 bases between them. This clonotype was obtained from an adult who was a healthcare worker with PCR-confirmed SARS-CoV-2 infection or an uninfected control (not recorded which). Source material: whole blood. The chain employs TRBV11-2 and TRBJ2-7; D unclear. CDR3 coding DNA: TGTGCCAGCAGCTTAACTCTTGCCCACGAGCAGTACTTC. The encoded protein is CASSLTLAHEQYF.